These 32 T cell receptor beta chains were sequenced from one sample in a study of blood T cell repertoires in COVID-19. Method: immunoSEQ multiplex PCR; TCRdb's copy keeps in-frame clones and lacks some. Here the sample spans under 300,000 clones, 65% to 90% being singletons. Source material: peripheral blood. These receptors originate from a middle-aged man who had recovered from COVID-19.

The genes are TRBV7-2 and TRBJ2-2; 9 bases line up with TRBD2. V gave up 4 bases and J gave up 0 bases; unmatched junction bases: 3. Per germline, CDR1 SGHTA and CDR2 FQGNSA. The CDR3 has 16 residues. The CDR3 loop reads CASSYSGGSNTGELFF. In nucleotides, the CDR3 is TGTGCCAGCAGCTATAGCGGGGGATCGAACACCGGGGAGCTGTTTTTT.

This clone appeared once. The CDR3 DNA reads TGTGCCAGCAGTGACTGCCAACAGGGAACCGGAGGCAATCAGCCCCAGCATTTT. Amino acid sequence: CASSDCQQGTGGNQPQHF. The chain recombines TRBV6-4 with TRBJ1-5; the D gene is possibly TRBD1 (6 bases). Germline CDR1 MRHNA, CDR2 SNTAGT. This CDR3 comprises 18 residues. The ends were cut back, 1 base at V and 2 bases at J, with 18 bases in the middle.

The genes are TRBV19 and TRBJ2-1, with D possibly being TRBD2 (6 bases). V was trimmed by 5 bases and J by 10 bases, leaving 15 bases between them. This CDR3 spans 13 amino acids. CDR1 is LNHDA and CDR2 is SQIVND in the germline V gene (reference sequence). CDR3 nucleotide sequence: TGTGCCAGTAGTTCGGGACTCCCCACAGAGCAGTTCTTC. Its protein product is CASSSGLPTEQFF.

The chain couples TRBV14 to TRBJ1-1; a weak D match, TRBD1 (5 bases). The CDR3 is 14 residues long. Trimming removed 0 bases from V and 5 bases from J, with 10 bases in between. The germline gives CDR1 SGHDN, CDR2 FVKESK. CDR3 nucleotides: TGTGCCAGCAGCCAAGATATGGGGCGGACTGAAGCTTTCTTT. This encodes CASSQDMGRTEAFF.

CDR3 sequence reads: CASSQSPGQGKEKLFF. CDR3 nucleotides: TGCGCCAGCAGCCAATCGCCGGGACAAGGGAAGGAAAAACTGTTTTTT. This chain connects TRBV4-1 to TRBJ1-4, with D tentatively TRBD1 (6 bases). The length of the CDR3 is 16 residues. The germline gives CDR1 MGHRA, CDR2 YSYEKL. Deletions cut 2 bases from V and 8 bases from J, with 18 bases between.

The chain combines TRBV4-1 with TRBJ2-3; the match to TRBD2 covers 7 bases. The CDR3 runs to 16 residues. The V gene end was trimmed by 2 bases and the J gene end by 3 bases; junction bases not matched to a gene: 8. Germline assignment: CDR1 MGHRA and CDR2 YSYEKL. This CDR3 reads CASSQSALAETDTQYF. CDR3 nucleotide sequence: TGCGCCAGCAGCCAATCGGCCCTAGCGGAGACAGATACGCAGTATTTT.

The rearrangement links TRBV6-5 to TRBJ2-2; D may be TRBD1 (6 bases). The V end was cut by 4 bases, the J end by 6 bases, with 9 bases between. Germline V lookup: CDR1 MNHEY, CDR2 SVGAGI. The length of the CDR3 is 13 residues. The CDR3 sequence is CASSSDRAGELFF. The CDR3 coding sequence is TGTGCCAGCAGTTCGGACAGAGCCGGGGAGCTGTTTTTT.

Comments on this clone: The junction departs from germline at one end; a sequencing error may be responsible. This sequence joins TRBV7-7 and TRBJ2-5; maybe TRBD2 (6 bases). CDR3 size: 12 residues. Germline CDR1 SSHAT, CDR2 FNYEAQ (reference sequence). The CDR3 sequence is CASSSEGETQYF. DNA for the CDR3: TGTGCTAGCAGCTCGGAGGGAGAGACCCAGTACTTC.

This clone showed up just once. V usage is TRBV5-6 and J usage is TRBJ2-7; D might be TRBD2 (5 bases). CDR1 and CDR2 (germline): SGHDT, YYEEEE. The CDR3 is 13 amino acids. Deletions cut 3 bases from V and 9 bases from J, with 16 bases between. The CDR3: CASSSAEELGQYF. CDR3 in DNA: TGTGCCAGCAGCTCCGCGGAGGAATTAGGGCAGTACTTC.

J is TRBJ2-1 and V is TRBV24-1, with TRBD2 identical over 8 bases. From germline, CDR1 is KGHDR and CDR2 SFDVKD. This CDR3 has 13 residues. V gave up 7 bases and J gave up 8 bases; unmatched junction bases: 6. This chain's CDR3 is CATSGRAVDEQFF. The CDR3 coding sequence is TGTGCCACCAGCGGGAGGGCCGTGGATGAGCAGTTCTTC.

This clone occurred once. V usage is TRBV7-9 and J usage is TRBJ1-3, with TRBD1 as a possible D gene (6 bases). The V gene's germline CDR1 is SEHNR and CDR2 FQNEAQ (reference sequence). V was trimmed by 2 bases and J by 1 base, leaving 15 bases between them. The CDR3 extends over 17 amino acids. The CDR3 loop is CASSLYDRLTSGNTIYF. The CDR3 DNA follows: TGTGCCAGCAGCTTATATGACAGGCTAACTTCTGGAAACACCATATATTTT.

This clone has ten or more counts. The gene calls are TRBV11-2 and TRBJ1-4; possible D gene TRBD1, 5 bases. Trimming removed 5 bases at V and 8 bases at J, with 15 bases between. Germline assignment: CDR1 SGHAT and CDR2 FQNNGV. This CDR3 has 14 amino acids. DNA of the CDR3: TGTGCCAGCAGCCTCGGGACGGGAGGAGAAAAACTGTTTTTT. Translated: CASSLGTGGEKLFF.

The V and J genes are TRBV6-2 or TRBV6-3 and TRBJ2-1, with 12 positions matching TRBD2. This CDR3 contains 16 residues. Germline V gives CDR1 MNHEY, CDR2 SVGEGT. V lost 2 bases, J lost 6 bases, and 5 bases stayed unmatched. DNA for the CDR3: TGTGCCAGCAGTTACGTCCCTAGCGGGGGGGCCAATGAGCAGTTCTTC. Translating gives CASSYVPSGGANEQFF.

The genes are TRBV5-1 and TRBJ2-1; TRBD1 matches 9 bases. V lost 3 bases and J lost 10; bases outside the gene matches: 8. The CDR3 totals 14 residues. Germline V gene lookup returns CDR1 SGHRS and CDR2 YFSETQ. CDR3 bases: TGCGCCAGCAGCTGGGGGACAGGGACCGACGAGCAGTTCTTC. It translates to CASSWGTGTDEQFF.

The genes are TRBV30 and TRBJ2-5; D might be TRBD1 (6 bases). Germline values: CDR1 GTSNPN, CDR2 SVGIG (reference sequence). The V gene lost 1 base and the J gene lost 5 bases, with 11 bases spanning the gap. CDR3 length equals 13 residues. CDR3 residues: CAWSGDRWETQYF. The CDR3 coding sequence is TGTGCCTGGAGTGGAGACAGGTGGGAGACCCAGTACTTC.

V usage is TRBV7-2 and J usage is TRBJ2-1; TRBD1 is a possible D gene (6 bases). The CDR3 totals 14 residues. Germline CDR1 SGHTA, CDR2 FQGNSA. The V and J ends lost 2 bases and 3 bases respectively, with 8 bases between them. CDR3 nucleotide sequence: TGTGCCAGCAGCTTACAGGGGAACTACAATGAGCAGTTCTTC. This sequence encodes CASSLQGNYNEQFF.

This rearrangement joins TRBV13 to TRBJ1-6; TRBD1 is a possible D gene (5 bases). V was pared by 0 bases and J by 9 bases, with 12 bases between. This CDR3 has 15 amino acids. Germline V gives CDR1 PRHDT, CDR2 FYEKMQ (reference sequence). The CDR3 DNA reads TGTGCCAGCAGCTTAGGGGCAAGGAGGGGTTCACCCCTCCACTTT. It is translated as CASSLGARRGSPLHF.

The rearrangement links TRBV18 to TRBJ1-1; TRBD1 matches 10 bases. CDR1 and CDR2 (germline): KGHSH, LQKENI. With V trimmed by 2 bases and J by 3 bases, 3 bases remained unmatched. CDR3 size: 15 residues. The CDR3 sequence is CASSPGQGEYTEAFF. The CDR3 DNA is TGTGCCAGCTCACCAGGACAGGGGGAATACACTGAAGCTTTCTTT.

CDR3 protein: CASSNTYRGRDTEAFF. DNA for the CDR3: TGTGCCAGTAGTAACACTTACAGGGGGCGCGATACTGAAGCTTTCTTT. The chain joins TRBV19 to TRBJ1-1; 9 bases fit TRBD1. The CDR3 is made up of 16 amino acids. CDR1 is LNHDA and CDR2 is SQIVND in the germline V gene (reference sequence). With 4 bases clipped from V and 5 bases from J, the junction kept 11 bases outside the gene matches.

The CDR3 here is CASSKVSGRGPNQPQHF. CDR3 DNA sequence: TGTGCCAGCAGCAAAGTTTCCGGCAGGGGGCCCAATCAGCCCCAGCATTTT. This chain connects TRBV21-1 to TRBJ1-5; TRBD1 is taken as the D call from the table, unchecked against the DNA. TRBV21-1 is deemed a pseudogene. The CDR3 has 17 amino acids.

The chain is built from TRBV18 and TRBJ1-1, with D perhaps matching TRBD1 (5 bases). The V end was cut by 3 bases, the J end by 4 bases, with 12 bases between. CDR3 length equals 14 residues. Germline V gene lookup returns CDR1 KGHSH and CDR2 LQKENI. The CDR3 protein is CASSPTVGGTEAFF. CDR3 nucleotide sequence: TGTGCCAGCTCACCCACGGTCGGGGGCACTGAAGCTTTCTTT.

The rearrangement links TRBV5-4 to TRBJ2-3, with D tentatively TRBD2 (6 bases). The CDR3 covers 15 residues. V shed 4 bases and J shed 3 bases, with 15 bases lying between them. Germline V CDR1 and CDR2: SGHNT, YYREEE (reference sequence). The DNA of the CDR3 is TGTGCCAGCAGCCGGGGGACCTATGCAACAGATACGCAGTATTTT. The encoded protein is CASSRGTYATDTQYF.

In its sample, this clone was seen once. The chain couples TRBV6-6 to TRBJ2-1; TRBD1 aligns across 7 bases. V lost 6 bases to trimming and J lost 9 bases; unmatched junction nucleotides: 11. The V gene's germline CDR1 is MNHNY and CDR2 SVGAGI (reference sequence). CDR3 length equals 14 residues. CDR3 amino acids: CASRSRDRNSEQFF. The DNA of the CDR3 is TGTGCCAGCAGAAGTCGGGACAGAAACTCTGAGCAGTTCTTC.

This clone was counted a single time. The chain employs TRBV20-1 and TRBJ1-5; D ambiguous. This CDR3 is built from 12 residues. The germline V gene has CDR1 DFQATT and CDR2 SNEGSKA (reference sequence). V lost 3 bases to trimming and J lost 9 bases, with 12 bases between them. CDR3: CSASDREGPQHF. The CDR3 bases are TGCAGTGCTAGTGATCGAGAGGGGCCCCAGCATTTT.

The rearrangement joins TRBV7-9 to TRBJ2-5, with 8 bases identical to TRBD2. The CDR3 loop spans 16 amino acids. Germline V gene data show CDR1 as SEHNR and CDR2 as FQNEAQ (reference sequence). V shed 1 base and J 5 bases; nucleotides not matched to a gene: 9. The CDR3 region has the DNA TGTGCCAGCAGCTTAGTGGGTGCGGGGGGCCGTGAGACCCAGTACTTC. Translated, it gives CASSLVGAGGRETQYF.

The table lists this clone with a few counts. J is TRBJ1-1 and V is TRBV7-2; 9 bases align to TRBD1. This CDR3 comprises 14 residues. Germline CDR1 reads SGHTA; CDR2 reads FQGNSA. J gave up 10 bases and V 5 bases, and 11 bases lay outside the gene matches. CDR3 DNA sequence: TGTGCCAGCAGCGCCCCGGACAGGGGTATACTAGCTTTCTTT. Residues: CASSAPDRGILAFF. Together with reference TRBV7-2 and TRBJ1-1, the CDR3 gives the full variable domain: GAGVSQSPSNKVTEKGKDVELRCDPISGHTALYWYRQSLGQGLEFLIYFQGNSAPDKSGLPSDRFSAERTGGSVSTLTIQRTQQEDSAVYLCASSAPDRGILAFFGQGTRLTVV.

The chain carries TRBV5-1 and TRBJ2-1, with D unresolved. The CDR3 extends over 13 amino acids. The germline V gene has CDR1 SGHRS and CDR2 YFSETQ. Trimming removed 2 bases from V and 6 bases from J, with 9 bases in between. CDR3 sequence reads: CASSLGAINEQFF. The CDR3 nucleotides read TGCGCCAGCAGCTTAGGAGCGATCAATGAGCAGTTCTTC.

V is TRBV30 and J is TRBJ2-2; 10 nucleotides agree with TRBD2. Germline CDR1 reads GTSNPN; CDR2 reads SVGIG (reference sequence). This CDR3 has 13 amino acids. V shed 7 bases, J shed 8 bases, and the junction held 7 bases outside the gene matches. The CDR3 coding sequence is TGTGCCTTTCTAGCGGGAGAATGGGGGGAGCTGTTTTTT. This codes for CAFLAGEWGELFF.

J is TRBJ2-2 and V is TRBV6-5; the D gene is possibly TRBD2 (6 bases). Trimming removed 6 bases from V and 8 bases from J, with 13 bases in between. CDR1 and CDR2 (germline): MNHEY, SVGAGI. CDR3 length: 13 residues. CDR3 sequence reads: CASRALATGELFF. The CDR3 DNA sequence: TGTGCCAGCAGAGCACTAGCTACTGGGGAGCTGTTTTTT.

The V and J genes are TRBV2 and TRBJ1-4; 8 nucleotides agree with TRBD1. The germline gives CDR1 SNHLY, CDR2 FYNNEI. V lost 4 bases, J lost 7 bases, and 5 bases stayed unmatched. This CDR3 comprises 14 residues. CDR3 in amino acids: CASSGPGGFEKLFF. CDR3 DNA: TGTGCCAGCAGTGGTCCAGGGGGCTTTGAAAAACTGTTTTTT.

The CDR3 sequence is CASNGQGMNTEAFF. In nucleotides, the CDR3 is TGCGCCAGCAACGGACAGGGGATGAACACTGAAGCTTTCTTT. The V and J genes are TRBV5-1 and TRBJ1-1; 9 bases align to TRBD1. The CDR3 is 14 amino acids. CDR1 SGHRS and CDR2 YFSETQ come from the germline V gene. Germline trimming cut 6 bases from V and 0 bases from J; bases unmatched to any gene: 3.

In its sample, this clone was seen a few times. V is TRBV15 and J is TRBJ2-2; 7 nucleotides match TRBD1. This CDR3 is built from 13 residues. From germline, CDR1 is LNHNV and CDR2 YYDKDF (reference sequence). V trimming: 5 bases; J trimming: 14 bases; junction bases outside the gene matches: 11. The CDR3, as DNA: TGTGCCACCAGCGCCAACAACAGGGGAAATCTGTTTTTT. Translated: CATSANNRGNLFF.